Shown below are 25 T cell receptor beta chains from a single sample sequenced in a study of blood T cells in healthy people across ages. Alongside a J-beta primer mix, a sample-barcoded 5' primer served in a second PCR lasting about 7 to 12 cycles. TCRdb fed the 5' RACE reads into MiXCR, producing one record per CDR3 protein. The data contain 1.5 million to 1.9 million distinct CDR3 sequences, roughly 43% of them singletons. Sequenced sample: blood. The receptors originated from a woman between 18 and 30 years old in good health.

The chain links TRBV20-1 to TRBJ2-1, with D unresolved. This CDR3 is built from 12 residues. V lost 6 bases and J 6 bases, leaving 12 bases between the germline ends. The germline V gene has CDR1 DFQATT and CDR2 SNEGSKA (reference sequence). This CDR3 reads CSAAGRTNEQFF. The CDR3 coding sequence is TGCAGTGCGGCAGGACGCACCAATGAGCAGTTCTTC.

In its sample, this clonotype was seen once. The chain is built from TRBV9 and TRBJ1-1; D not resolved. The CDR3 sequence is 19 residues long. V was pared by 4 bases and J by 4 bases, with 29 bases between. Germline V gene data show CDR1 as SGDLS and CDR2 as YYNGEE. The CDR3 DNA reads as TGTGCCAGCAGCACCCCCTTGACCGGCGTCAAGGAGTTCAGCACTGAAGCTTTCTTT. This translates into CASSTPLTGVKEFSTEAFF.

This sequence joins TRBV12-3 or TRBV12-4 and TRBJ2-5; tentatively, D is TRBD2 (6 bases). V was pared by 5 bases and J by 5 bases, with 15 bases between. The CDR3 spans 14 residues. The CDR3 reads CASSQGGDRETQYF. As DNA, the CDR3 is TGTGCCAGCAGTCAGGGCGGGGACCGGGAGACCCAGTACTTC.

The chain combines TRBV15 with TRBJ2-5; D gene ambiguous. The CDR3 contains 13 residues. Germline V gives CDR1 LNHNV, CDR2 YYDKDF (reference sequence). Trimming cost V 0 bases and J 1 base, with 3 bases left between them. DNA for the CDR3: TGTGCCACCAGCAGAGATTTCCAAGAGACCCAGTACTTC. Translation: CATSRDFQETQYF.

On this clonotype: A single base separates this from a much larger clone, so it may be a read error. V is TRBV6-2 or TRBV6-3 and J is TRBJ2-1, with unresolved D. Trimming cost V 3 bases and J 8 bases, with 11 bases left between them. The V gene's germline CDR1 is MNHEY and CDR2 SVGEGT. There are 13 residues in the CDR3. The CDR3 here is CASSYALYDEQFF. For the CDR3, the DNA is TGTGCCAGCAGTTATGCCCTTTACGATGAGCAGTTCTTC.

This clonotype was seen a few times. The DNA of the CDR3 is TGTGCCAGCAGTTACTATGGACAGGGAAATTCACCCCTCCACTTT. Translated: CASSYYGQGNSPLHF. The chain has TRBV6-5 and TRBJ1-6; 8 bases fit TRBD1. Trimming removed 1 base from V and 7 bases from J; junction bases left unmatched: 3. CDR3 length equals 15 residues. Germline V gene data show CDR1 as MNHEY and CDR2 as SVGAGI.

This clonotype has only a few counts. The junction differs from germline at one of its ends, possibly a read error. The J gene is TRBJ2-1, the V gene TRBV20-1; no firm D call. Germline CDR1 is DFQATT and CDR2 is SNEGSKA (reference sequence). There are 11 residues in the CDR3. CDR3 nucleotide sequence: TGTGGTGGGGTTTTTAGAAATGAGCAGTTCTTC. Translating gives CGGVFRNEQFF.

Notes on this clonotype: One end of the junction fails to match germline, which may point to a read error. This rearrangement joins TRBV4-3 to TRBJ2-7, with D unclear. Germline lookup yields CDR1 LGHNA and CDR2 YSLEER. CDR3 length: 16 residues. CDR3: CTSSQEVTASYNEQYF. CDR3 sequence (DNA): TGCACCAGCAGCCAAGAGGTCACAGCCTCCTACAATGAGCAGTACTTC.

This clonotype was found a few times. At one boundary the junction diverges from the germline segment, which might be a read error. CDR3 loop: CASSVTDYNEQFF. In nucleotides, the CDR3 is TGTGCTAGCAGCGTAACGGACTACAATGAGCAGTTCTTC. The J gene is TRBJ2-1, the V gene TRBV7-7, with D unclear. There are 13 residues in the CDR3. CDR1 and CDR2 from the germline V gene are SSHAT and FNYEAQ (reference sequence).

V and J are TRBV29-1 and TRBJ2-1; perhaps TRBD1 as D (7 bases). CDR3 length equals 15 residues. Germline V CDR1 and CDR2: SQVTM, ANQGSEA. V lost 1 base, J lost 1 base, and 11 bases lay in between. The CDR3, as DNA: TGCAGCGTTGAAGCGACAGGGAGGTCCTACAATGAGCAGTTCTTC. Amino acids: CSVEATGRSYNEQFF.

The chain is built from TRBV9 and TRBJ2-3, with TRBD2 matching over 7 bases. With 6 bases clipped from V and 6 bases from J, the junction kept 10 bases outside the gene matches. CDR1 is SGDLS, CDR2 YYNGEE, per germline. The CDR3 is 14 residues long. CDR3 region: CASKRRGTPDTQYF. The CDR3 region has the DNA TGTGCCAGCAAGAGGCGGGGGACTCCGGATACGCAGTATTTT.

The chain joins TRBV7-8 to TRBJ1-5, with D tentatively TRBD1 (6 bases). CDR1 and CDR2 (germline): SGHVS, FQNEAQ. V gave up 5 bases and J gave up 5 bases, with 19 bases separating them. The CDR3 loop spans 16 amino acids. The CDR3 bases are TGTGCCAGCAGCCTTCGGGACACGGCCTTAGATCAGCCCCAGCATTTT. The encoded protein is CASSLRDTALDQPQHF.

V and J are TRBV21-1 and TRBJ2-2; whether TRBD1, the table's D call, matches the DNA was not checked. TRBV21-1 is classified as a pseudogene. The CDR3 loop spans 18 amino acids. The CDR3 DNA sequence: TGTGCCAGCAGCAAAGGCAGGGAAGGGGGCGGAAACACCGGGGAGCTGTTTTTT. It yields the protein CASSKGREGGGNTGELFF.

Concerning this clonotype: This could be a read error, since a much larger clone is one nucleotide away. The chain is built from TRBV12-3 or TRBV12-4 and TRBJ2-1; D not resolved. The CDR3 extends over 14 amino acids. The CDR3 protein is CAGSFAGSYNEQFF. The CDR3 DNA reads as TGTGCCGGCAGTTTCGCAGGATCCTACAATGAGCAGTTCTTC.

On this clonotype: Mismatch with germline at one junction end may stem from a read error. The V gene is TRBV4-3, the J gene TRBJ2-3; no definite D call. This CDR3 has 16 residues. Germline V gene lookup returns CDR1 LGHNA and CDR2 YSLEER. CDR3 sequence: CVSSQELWSSTDTQYF. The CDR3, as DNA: TGCGTCAGCAGCCAAGAACTGTGGTCAAGCACAGATACGCAGTATTTT.

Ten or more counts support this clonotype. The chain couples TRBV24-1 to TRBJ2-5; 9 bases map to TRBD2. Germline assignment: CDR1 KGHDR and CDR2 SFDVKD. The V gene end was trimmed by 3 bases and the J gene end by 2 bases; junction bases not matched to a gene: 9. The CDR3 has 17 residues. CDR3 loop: CATSDPTSGRGQETQYF. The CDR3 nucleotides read TGTGCCACCAGTGATCCGACTAGCGGCAGAGGTCAAGAGACCCAGTACTTC.

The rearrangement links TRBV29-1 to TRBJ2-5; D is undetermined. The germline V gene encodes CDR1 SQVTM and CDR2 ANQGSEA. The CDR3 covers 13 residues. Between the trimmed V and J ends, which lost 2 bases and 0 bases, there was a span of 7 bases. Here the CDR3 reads CSVERQDQETQYF. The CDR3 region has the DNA TGCAGCGTTGAACGACAAGACCAAGAGACCCAGTACTTC.

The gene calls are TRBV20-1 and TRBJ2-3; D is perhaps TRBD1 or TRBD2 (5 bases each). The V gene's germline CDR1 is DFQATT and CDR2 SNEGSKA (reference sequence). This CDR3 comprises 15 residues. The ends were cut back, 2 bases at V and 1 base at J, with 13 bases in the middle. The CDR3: CSARTPGRGTDTQYF. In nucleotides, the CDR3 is TGCAGTGCTAGAACACCGGGACGGGGCACAGATACGCAGTATTTT.

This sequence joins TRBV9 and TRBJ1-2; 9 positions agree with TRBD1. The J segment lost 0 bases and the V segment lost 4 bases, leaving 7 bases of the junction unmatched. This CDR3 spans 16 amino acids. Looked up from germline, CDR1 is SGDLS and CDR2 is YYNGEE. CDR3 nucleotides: TGTGCCAGCAGCATATCAGACAGGGGGGCTAACTATGGCTACACCTTC. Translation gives CASSISDRGANYGYTF.

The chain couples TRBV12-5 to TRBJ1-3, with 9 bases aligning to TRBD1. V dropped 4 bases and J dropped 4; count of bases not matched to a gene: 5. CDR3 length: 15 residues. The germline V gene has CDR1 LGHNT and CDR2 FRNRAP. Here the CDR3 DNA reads TGTGCTAGTGGTTGGGACAGGGTGCACGGAAACACCATATATTTT. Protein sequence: CASGWDRVHGNTIYF.

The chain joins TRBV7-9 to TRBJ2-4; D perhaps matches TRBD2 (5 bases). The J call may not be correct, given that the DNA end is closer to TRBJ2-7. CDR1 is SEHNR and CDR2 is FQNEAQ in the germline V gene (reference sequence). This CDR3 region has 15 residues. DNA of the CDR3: TGTGCCAGCAGCTTAGCCGGTACGGAGGACTACGAGCAGTACTTC. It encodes CASSLAGTEDYEQYF.

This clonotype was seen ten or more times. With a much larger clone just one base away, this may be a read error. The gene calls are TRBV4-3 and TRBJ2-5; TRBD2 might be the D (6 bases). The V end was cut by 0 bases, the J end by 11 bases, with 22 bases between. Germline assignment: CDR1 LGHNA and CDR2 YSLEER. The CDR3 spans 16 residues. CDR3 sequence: CASSQDISGGYSEQYF. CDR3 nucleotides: TGCGCCAGCAGCCAAGATATATCAGGAGGGTATAGTGAGCAGTACTTC.

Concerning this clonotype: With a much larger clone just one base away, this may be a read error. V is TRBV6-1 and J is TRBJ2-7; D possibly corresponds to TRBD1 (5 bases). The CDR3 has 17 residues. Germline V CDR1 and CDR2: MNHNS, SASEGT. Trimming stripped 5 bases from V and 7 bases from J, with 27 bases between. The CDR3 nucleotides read TGTGCCAGCAGTCCGTATCTCCAGGGAAGAGCTAACAATGAGCAGTACTTC. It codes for CASSPYLQGRANNEQYF.

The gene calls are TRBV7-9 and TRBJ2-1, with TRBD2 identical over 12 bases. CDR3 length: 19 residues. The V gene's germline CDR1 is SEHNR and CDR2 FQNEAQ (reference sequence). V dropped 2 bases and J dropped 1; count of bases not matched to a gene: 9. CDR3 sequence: CASSLILAGGPKSYNEQFF. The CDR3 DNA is TGTGCCAGCAGCTTAATCCTAGCGGGAGGGCCTAAGTCCTACAATGAGCAGTTCTTC.

In nucleotides, the CDR3 is TGTGCCAGCCTTGGACTAGCGGGACTCCCCGGGGAGCTGTTTTTT. Encoded protein: CASLGLAGLPGELFF. The chain uses TRBV28 and TRBJ2-2, with TRBD2 matching over 12 bases. Losses at the gene ends were 8 bases for V and 6 bases for J; bases not matched to a gene: 7. In germline, CDR1 is MDHEN, CDR2 SYDVKM. The CDR3 is 15 residues long.